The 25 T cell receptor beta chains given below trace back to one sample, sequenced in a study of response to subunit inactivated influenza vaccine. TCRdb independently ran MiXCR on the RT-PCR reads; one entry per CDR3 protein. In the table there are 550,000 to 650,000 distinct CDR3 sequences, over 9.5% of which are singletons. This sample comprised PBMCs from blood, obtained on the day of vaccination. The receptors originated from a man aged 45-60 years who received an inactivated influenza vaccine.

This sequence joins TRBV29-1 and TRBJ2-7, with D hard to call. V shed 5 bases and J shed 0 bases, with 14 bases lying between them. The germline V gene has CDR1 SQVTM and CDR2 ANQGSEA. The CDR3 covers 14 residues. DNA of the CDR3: TGCAGCGTTACTGGCGGTGGAGCCTCCTACGAGCAGTACTTC. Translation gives CSVTGGGASYEQYF.

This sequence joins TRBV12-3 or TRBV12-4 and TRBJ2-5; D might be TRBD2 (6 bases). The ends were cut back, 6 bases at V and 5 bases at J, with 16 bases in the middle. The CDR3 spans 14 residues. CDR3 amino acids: CASRRGTLAETQYF. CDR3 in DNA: TGTGCCAGCAGGCGCGGGACTTTAGCGGAGACCCAGTACTTC.

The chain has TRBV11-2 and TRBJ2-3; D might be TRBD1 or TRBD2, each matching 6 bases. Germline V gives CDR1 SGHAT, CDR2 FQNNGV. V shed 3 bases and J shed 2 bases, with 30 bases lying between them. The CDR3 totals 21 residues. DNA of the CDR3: TGTGCCAGCAGCTTTTTTTTTCCTGGACTCCTGGTTGGGGGGCACACAGATACGCAGTATTTT. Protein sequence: CASSFFFPGLLVGGHTDTQYF.

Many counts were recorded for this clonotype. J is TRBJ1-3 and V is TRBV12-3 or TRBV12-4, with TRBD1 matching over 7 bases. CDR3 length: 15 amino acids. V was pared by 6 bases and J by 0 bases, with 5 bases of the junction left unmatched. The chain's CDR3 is CASSRQGSSGNTIYF. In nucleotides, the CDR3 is TGTGCCAGCAGCAGACAGGGCTCCTCTGGAAACACCATATATTTT.

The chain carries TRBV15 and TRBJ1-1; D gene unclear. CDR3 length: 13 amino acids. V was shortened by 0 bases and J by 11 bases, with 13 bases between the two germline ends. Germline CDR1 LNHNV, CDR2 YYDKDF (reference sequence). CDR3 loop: CATSRDVPSRAFF. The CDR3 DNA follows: TGTGCCACCAGCAGAGATGTCCCCTCCAGGGCTTTCTTT.

As DNA, the CDR3 is TGTGCCACCAGCAGACCCGGGACAGGGGGAACAGATACGCAGTATTTT. Residues: CATSRPGTGGTDTQYF. The chain carries TRBV15 and TRBJ2-3; 11 bases line up with TRBD1. The V segment lost 2 bases and the J segment 3 bases; nucleotides outside the gene matches: 4. Germline CDR1 and CDR2: LNHNV and YYDKDF (reference sequence). The CDR3 is made up of 16 amino acids.

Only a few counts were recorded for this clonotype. CDR3 nucleotide sequence: TGTGCCAGCCAGGGTGGCAGAGCTAGGTGGGGCTACACCTTC. Translating gives CASQGGRARWGYTF. The V and J genes are TRBV28 and TRBJ1-2, with a possible D match to TRBD1 (5 bases). This CDR3 region has 14 residues. V was trimmed by 8 bases and J by 8 bases, leaving 21 bases between them. CDR1 and CDR2 from the germline V gene are MDHEN and SYDVKM.

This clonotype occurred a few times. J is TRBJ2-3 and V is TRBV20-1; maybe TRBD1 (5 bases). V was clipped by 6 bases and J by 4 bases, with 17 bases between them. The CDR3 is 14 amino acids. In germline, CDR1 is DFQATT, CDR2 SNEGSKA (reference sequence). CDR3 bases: TGCAGTGCCCCTCTGCCAAGGGGCGCAGATACGCAGTATTTT. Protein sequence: CSAPLPRGADTQYF.

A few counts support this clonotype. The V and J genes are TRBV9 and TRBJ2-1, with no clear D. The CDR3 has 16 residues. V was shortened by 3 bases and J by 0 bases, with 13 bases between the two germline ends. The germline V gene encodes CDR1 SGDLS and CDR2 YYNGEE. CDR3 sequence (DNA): TGTGCCAGCAGCGCGACCGGGTCGAGCTCCTACAATGAGCAGTTCTTC. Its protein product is CASSATGSSSYNEQFF.

The CDR3 coding sequence is TGTGCCAGCAGCAAAGGGGACACCAGCTACGAGCAGTACTTC. Translating gives CASSKGDTSYEQYF. The chain recombines TRBV7-2 with TRBJ2-7, with D possibly TRBD1 on 6 matching bases. The V gene lost 5 bases and the J gene lost 3 bases, with 14 bases spanning the gap. Germline V CDR1 and CDR2: SGHTA, FQGNSA. This CDR3 spans 14 amino acids.

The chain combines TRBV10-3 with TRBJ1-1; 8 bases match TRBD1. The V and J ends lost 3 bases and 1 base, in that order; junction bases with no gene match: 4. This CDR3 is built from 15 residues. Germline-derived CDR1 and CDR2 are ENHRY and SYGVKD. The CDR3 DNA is TGTGCCATCAGTGACCGGACAGGGCAGAACACTGAAGCTTTCTTT. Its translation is CAISDRTGQNTEAFF.

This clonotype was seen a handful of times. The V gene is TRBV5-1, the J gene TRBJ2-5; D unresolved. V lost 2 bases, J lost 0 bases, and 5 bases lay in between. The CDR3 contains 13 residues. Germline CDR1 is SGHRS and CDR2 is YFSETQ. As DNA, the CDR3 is TGCGCCAGCAGCTTTCCGGACCAAGAGACCCAGTACTTC. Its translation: CASSFPDQETQYF.

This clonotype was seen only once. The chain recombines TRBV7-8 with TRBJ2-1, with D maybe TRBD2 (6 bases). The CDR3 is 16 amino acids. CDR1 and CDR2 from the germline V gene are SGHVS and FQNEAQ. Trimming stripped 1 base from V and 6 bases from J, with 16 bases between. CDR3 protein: CASSLGPEGSTNEQFF. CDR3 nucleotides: TGTGCCAGCAGCTTAGGGCCGGAGGGCTCAACCAATGAGCAGTTCTTC.

The CDR3 reads CASNSRGKENTEAFF. As DNA, the CDR3 is TGTGCCAGCAACAGTAGGGGCAAGGAGAACACTGAAGCTTTCTTT. The V gene is TRBV12-3 or TRBV12-4, the J gene TRBJ1-1, with D tentatively TRBD1 (5 bases). Between the trimmed V and J ends, which lost 7 bases and 1 base, there was a span of 16 bases. CDR3 length: 15 amino acids.

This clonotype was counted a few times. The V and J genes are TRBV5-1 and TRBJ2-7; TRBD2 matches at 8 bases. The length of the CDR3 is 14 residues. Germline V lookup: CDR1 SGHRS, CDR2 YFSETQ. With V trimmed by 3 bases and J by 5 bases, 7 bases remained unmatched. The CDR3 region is CASSSGGPGNEQYF. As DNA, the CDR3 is TGCGCCAGCAGCTCGGGGGGGCCTGGCAACGAGCAGTACTTC.

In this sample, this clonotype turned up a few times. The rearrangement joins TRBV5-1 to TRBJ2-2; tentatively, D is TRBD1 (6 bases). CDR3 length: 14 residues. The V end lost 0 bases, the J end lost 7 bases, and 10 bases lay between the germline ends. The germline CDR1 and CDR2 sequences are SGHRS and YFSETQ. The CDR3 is CASSLDRAGGELFF. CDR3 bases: TGCGCCAGCAGCTTGGACAGGGCGGGCGGGGAGCTGTTTTTT.

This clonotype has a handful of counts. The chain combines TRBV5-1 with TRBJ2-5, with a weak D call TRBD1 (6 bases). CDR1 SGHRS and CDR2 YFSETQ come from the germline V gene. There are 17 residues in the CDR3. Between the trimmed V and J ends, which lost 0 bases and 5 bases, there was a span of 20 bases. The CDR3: CASSLVSSDRPRETQYF. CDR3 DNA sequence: TGCGCCAGCAGCTTGGTCTCTTCCGACAGGCCCCGGGAGACCCAGTACTTC.

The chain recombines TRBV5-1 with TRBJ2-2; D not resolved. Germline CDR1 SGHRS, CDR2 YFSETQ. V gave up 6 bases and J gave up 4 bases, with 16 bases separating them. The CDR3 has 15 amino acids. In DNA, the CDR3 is TGCGCCAGCATGGTGGGTGCTCTATCCACCGGGGAGCTGTTTTTT. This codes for CASMVGALSTGELFF.

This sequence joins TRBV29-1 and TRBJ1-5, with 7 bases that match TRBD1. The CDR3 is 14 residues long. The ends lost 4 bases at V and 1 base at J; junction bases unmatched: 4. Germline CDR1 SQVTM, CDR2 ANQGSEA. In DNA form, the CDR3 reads TGCAGCGTTGGGGGGACAGACAGCAATCAGCCCCAGCATTTT. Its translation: CSVGGTDSNQPQHF.

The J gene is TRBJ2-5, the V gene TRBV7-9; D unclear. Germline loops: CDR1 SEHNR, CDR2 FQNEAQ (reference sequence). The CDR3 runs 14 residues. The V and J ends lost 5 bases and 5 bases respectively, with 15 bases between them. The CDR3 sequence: CASSPRVGAETQYF. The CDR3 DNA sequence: TGTGCCAGCAGCCCCCGTGTTGGCGCGGAGACCCAGTACTTC. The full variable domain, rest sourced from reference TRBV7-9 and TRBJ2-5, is DTGVSQNPRHKITKRGQNVTFRCDPISEHNRLYWYRQTLGQGPEFLTYFQNEAQLEKSRLLSDRFSAERPKGSFSTLEIQRTEQGDSAMYLCASSPRVGAETQYFGPGTRLLVL.

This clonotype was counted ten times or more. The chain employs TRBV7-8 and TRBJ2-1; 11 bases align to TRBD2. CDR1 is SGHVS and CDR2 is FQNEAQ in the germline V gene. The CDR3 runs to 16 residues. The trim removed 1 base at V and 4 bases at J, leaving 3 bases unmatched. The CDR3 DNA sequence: TGTGCCAGCAGCTTAGGGGGGACTAGCGGTTACAATGAGCAGTTCTTC. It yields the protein CASSLGGTSGYNEQFF. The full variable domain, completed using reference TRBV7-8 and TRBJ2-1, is GAGVSQSPRYKVAKRGQDVALRCDPISGHVSLFWYQQALGQGPEFLTYFQNEAQLDKSGLPSDRFFAERPEGSVSTLKIQRTQQEDSAVYLCASSLGGTSGYNEQFFGPGTRLTVL.

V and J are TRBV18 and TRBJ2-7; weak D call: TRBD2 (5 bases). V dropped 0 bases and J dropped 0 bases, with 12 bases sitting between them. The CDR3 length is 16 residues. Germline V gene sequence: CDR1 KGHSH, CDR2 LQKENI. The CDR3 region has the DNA TGTGCCAGCTCACCACCCGGACTTCCGAGCTCCTACGAGCAGTACTTC. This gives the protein CASSPPGLPSSYEQYF.

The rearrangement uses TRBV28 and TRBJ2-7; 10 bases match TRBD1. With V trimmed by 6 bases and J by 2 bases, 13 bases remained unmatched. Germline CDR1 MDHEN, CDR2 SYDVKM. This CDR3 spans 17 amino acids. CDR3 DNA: TGTGCCAGCAGCCTGCTGACGGGGGGACAGGGGACCTACGAGCAGTACTTC. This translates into CASSLLTGGQGTYEQYF.

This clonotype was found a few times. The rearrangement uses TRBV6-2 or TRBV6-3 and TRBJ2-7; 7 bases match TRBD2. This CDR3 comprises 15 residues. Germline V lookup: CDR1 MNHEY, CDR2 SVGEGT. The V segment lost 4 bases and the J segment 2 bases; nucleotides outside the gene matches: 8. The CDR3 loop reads CASSSSGDQTYEQYF. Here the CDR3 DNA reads TGTGCCAGCAGTTCCAGCGGGGATCAGACCTACGAGCAGTACTTC.

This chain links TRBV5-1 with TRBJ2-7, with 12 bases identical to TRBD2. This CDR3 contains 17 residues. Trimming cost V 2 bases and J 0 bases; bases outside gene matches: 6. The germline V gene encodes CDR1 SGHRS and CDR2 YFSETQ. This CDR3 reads CASSLRTSGTFSYEQYF. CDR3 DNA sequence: TGCGCCAGCAGCTTAAGGACTAGCGGGACTTTCTCCTACGAGCAGTACTTC. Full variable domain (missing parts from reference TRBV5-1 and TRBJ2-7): KAGVTQTPRYLIKTRGQQVTLSCSPISGHRSVSWYQQTPGQGLQFLFEYFSETQRNKGNFPGRFSGRQFSNSRSEMNVSTLELGDSALYLCASSLRTSGTFSYEQYFGPGTRLTVT.